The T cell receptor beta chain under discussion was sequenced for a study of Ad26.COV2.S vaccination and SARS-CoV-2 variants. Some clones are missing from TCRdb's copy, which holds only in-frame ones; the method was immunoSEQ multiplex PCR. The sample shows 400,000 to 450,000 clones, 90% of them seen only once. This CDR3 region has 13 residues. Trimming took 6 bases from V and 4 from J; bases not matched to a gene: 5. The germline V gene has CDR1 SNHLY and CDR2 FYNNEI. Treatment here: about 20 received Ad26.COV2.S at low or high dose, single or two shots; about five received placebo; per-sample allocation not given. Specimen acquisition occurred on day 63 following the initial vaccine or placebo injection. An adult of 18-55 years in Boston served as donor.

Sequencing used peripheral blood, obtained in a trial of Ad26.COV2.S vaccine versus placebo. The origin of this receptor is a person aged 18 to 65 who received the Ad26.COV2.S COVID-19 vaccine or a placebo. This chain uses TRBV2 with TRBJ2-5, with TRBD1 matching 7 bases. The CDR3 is CASRATGLETQYF. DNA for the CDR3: TGTGCCAGCAGGGCGACAGGGCTAGAGACCCAGTACTTC.